A selection of T cell receptor beta chains follows, all from one sample in a study of cytomegalovirus exposure and HLA in healthy donors. Measured with immunoSEQ multiplex PCR; TCRdb has only the in-frame clones, and not every one. The sample consists of some 170,000 clones, 75% to 80% of them appearing once. Sequenced material: PBMCs. The source of these receptors is a man aged 40-55 years in good health and CMV-seropositive. Both conserved end residues are part of each CDR3. A D gene is named only where the DNA matches it firmly. Clone size is stated in some rows and not others, as once, few, many or a class when expanded.

D	size	V	J	DNA	CDR3
TRBD1	-	TRBV7-9	TRBJ1-2	TGTGCCAGCAGCGACAGGGACCGTTGGTATGGCTACACCTTC	CASSDRDRWYGYTF
-	-	TRBV29-1	TRBJ1-1	TGCAGCGTTGAATCCAGGGGACAGAACACTGAAGCTTTCTTT	CSVESRGQNTEAFF
-	-	TRBV6-6	TRBJ2-3	TGTGCCAGCAACGTTGGCGGTAGCACAGATACGCAGTATTTT	CASNVGGSTDTQYF
TRBD2	few	TRBV28	TRBJ2-7	TGTGCCAGCAGTGGCGGGAGGGAGGGCTACGAGCAGTACTTC	CASSGGREGYEQYF
-	-	TRBV27	TRBJ2-4	TGTGCCAGCAGCTTGAACCCCACCGTTAACAGGGCCCACAGTCAGTACTTC	CASSLNPTVNRAHSQYF
-	-	TRBV5-1	TRBJ2-5	TGCGCCAGCAGCTTGGGCCAGGGGAAAGAGACCCAGTACTTC	CASSLGQGKETQYF
-	-	TRBV27	TRBJ2-7	TGTGCCAGCAGTTTGGGGCGCGCCGGGGGAGGATACGAGCAGTACTTC	CASSLGRAGGGYEQYF
-	-	TRBV27	TRBJ2-2	TGTGCCAGCAGTTTATCTGCTAGCGTGAACACCGGGGAGCTGTTTTTT	CASSLSASVNTGELFF
-	-	TRBV5-6	TRBJ2-3	TGTGCCAGCAGCTCATCGGCTGGGCCCGCTCGCACAGATACGCAGTATTTT	CASSSSAGPARTDTQYF
-	-	TRBV30	TRBJ2-2	TGTGCCTGGGAGACAGGTTCAGCGAACACCGGGGAGCTGTTTTTT	CAWETGSANTGELFF
TRBD2	-	TRBV4-2	TRBJ2-1	TGTGCCAGCAGCCGACTACTAGCGGGAGGGTCAAATGAGCAGTTCTTC	CASSRLLAGGSNEQFF
-	-	TRBV9	TRBJ1-3	TGTGCCAGCTACTCCCAAGGGGTTAACACCATATATTTT	CASYSQGVNTIYF
TRBD2	few	TRBV29-1	TRBJ2-3	TGCAGCGTTGCGGGACTAGCAAATTCAGATACGCAGTATTTT	CSVAGLANSDTQYF
-	few	TRBV28	TRBJ1-2	TGTGCCAGCGCCGGACAGCCGCTTCTCAATAACTATGGCTACACCTTC	CASAGQPLLNNYGYTF
TRBD1	-	TRBV29-1	TRBJ2-4	TGCAGCGCGGGGAACAGGGGAGCCAAAAACAGTCAGTACTTC	CSAGNRGAKNSQYF
-	-	TRBV28	TRBJ1-5	TGTGCCAGCACTGGCAGAATCAATCAGCCCCAGCATTTT	CASTGRINQPQHF
-	-	TRBV5-1	TRBJ2-7	TGCGCCAGCAGCTTGGAGGGAGAGGGCGAGCAGTACTTC	CASSLEGEGEQYF
-	-	TRBV5-1	TRBJ2-7	TGCGCCAGCAGCATAGGGAGCTCCTACGAGCAGTACTTC	CASSIGSSYEQYF
TRBD2	-	TRBV2	TRBJ2-4	TGTGCCAGCAGTGGGACTAGCGGGAGTCTAGGCAAAAACATTCAGTACTTC	CASSGTSGSLGKNIQYF